The 27 T cell receptor beta chains below come from one sample, sequenced in a study of CD8 T cells in Susac syndrome. Reverse transcription used roughly 0.5 to 1 ug RNA and random hexamers. From the immunoSEQ multiplex PCR reads, TCRdb called clonotypes with MiXCR, one entry per CDR3 protein. This table has about 210,000 distinct CDR3 sequences, approximately 95% appearing once. The material sequenced was CD4+ T cells from PBMCs. These receptors came from a human donor with multiple sclerosis.

This clonotype showed up just once. V and J are TRBV3-1 and TRBJ1-4; a weak D match, TRBD1 (6 bases). The CDR3 has 14 amino acids. V lost 5 bases, J lost 1 base, and 8 bases lay in between. Germline values: CDR1 LGHDT, CDR2 YNNKEL (reference sequence). CDR3 in DNA: TGTGCCAGCAGCATACAGGGAACTAATGAAAAACTGTTTTTT. Translating gives CASSIQGTNEKLFF.

This chain links TRBV9 with TRBJ2-3; tentative D call: TRBD2 (6 bases). V lost 1 base and J 1 base, leaving 13 bases between the germline ends. The length of the CDR3 is 16 residues. Germline V gene lookup returns CDR1 SGDLS and CDR2 YYNGEE. The CDR3 coding sequence is TGTGCCAGCAGCGTAACCCCGGGGGACGGCACAGATACGCAGTATTTT. Translating it yields CASSVTPGDGTDTQYF.

The CDR3, as DNA: TGCAGCGTGGACAGACAGTACACTGAAGCTTTCTTT. Protein product: CSVDRQYTEAFF. V gene TRBV29-1 combines with J gene TRBJ1-1; possible D gene TRBD1, 6 bases. CDR3 length: 12 residues. The V end was cut by 6 bases, the J end by 3 bases, with 11 bases between. The germline gives CDR1 SQVTM, CDR2 ANQGSEA.

The chain recombines TRBV9 with TRBJ1-2; D not certain. The CDR3 runs 12 residues. The germline V and J ends were trimmed by 0 bases and 9 bases, with 9 bases remaining between them. The V gene's germline CDR1 is SGDLS and CDR2 YYNGEE. For the CDR3, the DNA is TGTGCCAGCAGCGTAGTAGGAAGGAGCTACACCTTC. It encodes CASSVVGRSYTF.

This chain joins TRBV29-1 and TRBJ2-3; weak D call: TRBD2 (6 bases). V dropped 0 bases and J dropped 2 bases, with 18 bases sitting between them. In germline, CDR1 is SQVTM, CDR2 ANQGSEA. The CDR3 extends over 17 amino acids. The CDR3 protein is CSVEDRFAEGPTDTQYF. The CDR3, as DNA: TGCAGCGTTGAAGATCGATTCGCGGAGGGACCCACAGATACGCAGTATTTT.

The rearrangement links TRBV9 to TRBJ1-2, with D possibly matching TRBD1 (6 bases). The CDR3 runs to 14 residues. Between the trimmed V and J ends, which lost 3 bases and 4 bases, there was a span of 13 bases. The V gene's germline CDR1 is SGDLS and CDR2 YYNGEE. The CDR3 loop is CASSATGSSYGYTF. CDR3 sequence (DNA): TGTGCCAGCAGCGCCACAGGGAGTAGCTATGGCTACACCTTC.

This chain connects TRBV3-1 to TRBJ2-2, with D perhaps TRBD1 or TRBD2 (5 bases each). Germline CDR1 and CDR2: LGHDT and YNNKEL (reference sequence). The V end was cut by 1 base, the J end by 5 bases, with 11 bases between. The CDR3 covers 15 residues. The chain's CDR3 is CASSQGDGKTGELFF. In DNA form, the CDR3 reads TGTGCCAGCAGCCAAGGGGACGGAAAGACCGGGGAGCTGTTTTTT.

CDR3 nucleotide sequence: TGCAGCGTTGGGCCCCAGGGTGGGGGCTGGAATGAGCAGTTCTTC. Translating gives CSVGPQGGGWNEQFF. This chain connects TRBV29-1 to TRBJ2-1, with a tentative D call TRBD1 (6 bases). The CDR3 covers 15 residues. Germline lookup yields CDR1 SQVTM and CDR2 ANQGSEA. V shed 4 bases and J shed 7 bases, with 20 bases lying between them.

The rearrangement links TRBV2 to TRBJ1-1; no definite D call. Germline V gives CDR1 SNHLY, CDR2 FYNNEI. There are 13 residues in the CDR3. The V end lost 3 bases, the J end lost 11 bases, and 16 bases lay between the germline ends. Written as DNA, the CDR3 is TGTGCCAGCAGTGATGGTATGGCATCCGTGGCTTTCTTT. It codes for CASSDGMASVAFF.

The J gene is TRBJ2-7, the V gene TRBV4-2; D is perhaps TRBD1 (5 bases). CDR1 is LGHNA, CDR2 YNFKEQ, per germline. V was clipped by 1 base and J by 4 bases, with 11 bases between them. This CDR3 spans 14 amino acids. The DNA of the CDR3 is TGTGCCAGCAGCCAAGGTGGGGCTCTATACGAGCAGTACTTC. It specifies CASSQGGALYEQYF.

This chain joins TRBV28 and TRBJ1-2; D is ambiguous. Between the trimmed V and J ends, which lost 7 bases and 3 bases, there was a span of 9 bases. Germline assignment: CDR1 MDHEN and CDR2 SYDVKM. The CDR3 contains 12 residues. DNA for the CDR3: TGTGCCAGCATTGGCTCGGACTATGGCTACACCTTC. It translates to CASIGSDYGYTF.

The chain has TRBV29-1 and TRBJ2-5; 8 bases agree with TRBD1. V shed 4 bases, J shed 2 bases, and the junction held 9 bases outside the gene matches. Germline-derived CDR1 and CDR2 are SQVTM and ANQGSEA. This CDR3 is 15 amino acids long. The CDR3 DNA is TGCAGCGTTGCGACCGGGACAGGCGTTCAAGAGACCCAGTACTTC. Translating gives CSVATGTGVQETQYF.

The gene calls are TRBV6-4 and TRBJ2-7; D is tentatively TRBD1 or TRBD2 (5 bases each). The CDR3 loop spans 13 amino acids. CDR1 and CDR2 from the germline V gene are MRHNA and SNTAGT. The germline V and J ends were trimmed by 4 bases and 3 bases, with 10 bases remaining between them. DNA for the CDR3: TGTGCCAGCAGTGCGGGACCGTACTACGAGCAGTACTTC. Translating gives CASSAGPYYEQYF.

The chain joins TRBV20-1 to TRBJ2-5, with D tentatively TRBD1 or TRBD2 (5 bases each). V was trimmed by 5 bases and J by 1 base, leaving 14 bases between them. Per the germline V gene, CDR1 is DFQATT and CDR2 is SNEGSKA (reference sequence). CDR3 length: 14 residues. As DNA, the CDR3 is TGCAGTGCTCGCCGAGGGGCAGTCCAAGAGACCCAGTACTTC. This gives the protein CSARRGAVQETQYF.

This sequence joins TRBV29-1 and TRBJ2-3; D might be TRBD1 (6 bases). V was clipped by 4 bases and J by 1 base, with 12 bases between them. From germline, CDR1 is SQVTM and CDR2 ANQGSEA. This CDR3 has 14 residues. DNA of the CDR3: TGCAGCGTTGCCCGACAGGCACGCACAGATACGCAGTATTTT. Residues: CSVARQARTDTQYF.

The genes are TRBV30 and TRBJ2-2; D not resolved. The germline gives CDR1 GTSNPN, CDR2 SVGIG (reference sequence). The CDR3 is 13 amino acids. V was cut by 0 bases and J by 5 bases, with 7 bases left in between. The chain's CDR3 is CAWSVQRTGELFF. The CDR3 DNA is TGTGCCTGGAGTGTACAGAGAACCGGGGAGCTGTTTTTT.

The rearrangement links TRBV12-3 or TRBV12-4 to TRBJ1-1, with a tentative D call TRBD1 (5 bases). This CDR3 is 14 amino acids long. The germline V and J ends were trimmed by 6 bases and 1 base, with 12 bases remaining between them. CDR3 in DNA: TGTGCCAGCAGCCCGCCGACAGCGAACACTGAAGCTTTCTTT. It translates to CASSPPTANTEAFF.

This clonotype was seen only a few times. This sequence joins TRBV6-6 and TRBJ2-3; D perhaps matches TRBD2 (6 bases). This CDR3 has 14 amino acids. Germline V gene lookup returns CDR1 MNHNY and CDR2 SVGAGI (reference sequence). V dropped 4 bases and J dropped 1 base, with 9 bases sitting between them. The CDR3 bases are TGTGCCAGCAGTTTACTAGCCCGCACAGATACGCAGTATTTT. This sequence encodes CASSLLARTDTQYF.

The gene calls are TRBV20-1 and TRBJ1-1; D might be TRBD1 (6 bases). With 0 bases removed from V and 8 bases from J, the gap between germline ends came to 16 bases. The germline V gene encodes CDR1 DFQATT and CDR2 SNEGSKA (reference sequence). This CDR3 comprises 14 residues. CDR3 in amino acids: CSARDRIGQTEAFF. The DNA of the CDR3 is TGCAGTGCTAGAGACCGAATCGGACAGACAGAAGCTTTCTTT.

The CDR3 DNA sequence: TGTGCCAGCAGCTTGGTCTCCAACACCGGGGAGCTGTTTTTT. Translated: CASSLVSNTGELFF. The chain recombines TRBV5-4 with TRBJ2-2; D remains unclear. The V and J ends lost 0 bases and 2 bases respectively, with 5 bases between them. The V gene's germline CDR1 is SGHNT and CDR2 YYREEE (reference sequence). This CDR3 region has 14 residues. The entire variable domain, with the rest obtained from reference TRBV5-4 and TRBJ2-2, is as follows: ETGVTQSPTHLIKTRGQQVTLRCSSQSGHNTVSWYQQALGQGPQFIFQYYREEENGRGNFPPRFSGLQFPNYSSELNVNALELDDSALYLCASSLVSNTGELFFGEGSRLTVL.

The rearrangement links TRBV30 to TRBJ1-1; D is uncertain. V lost 2 bases to trimming and J lost 3 bases, with 4 bases between them. The CDR3 loop spans 11 amino acids. CDR1 is GTSNPN and CDR2 is SVGIG in the germline V gene (reference sequence). The CDR3 DNA sequence: TGTGCCTGGAGTACGGACACTGAAGCTTTCTTT. Translated: CAWSTDTEAFF.

V and J are TRBV19 and TRBJ1-1; the D gene is possibly TRBD1 (5 bases). The germline V and J ends were trimmed by 0 bases and 12 bases, with 11 bases remaining between them. Germline assignment: CDR1 LNHDA and CDR2 SQIVND (reference sequence). The CDR3 totals 12 residues. CDR3 DNA: TGTGCCAGTAGTATAGACGGACACGCAACTTTCTTT. Its protein is CASSIDGHATFF. The full variable domain, in which reference TRBV19 and TRBJ1-1 provide the parts outside the CDR3, is DGGITQSPKYLFRKEGQNVTLSCEQNLNHDAMYWYRQDPGQGLRLIYYSQIVNDFQKGDIAEGYSVSREKKESFPLTVTSAQKNPTAFYLCASSIDGHATFFGQGTRLTVV.

The chain carries TRBV6-5 and TRBJ2-5, with 8 bases identical to TRBD2. This CDR3 has 17 residues. The V segment lost 4 bases and the J segment 8 bases; nucleotides outside the gene matches: 18. Germline V lookup: CDR1 MNHEY, CDR2 SVGAGI. CDR3 nucleotides: TGTGCCAGCAGTTTACTGGGGACTAGACCCCACGGCGATACCCAGTACTTC. Protein sequence: CASSLLGTRPHGDTQYF.

The rearrangement links TRBV5-6 to TRBJ2-7; D call uncertain. Germline assignment: CDR1 SGHDT and CDR2 YYEEEE. The V gene lost 3 bases and the J gene lost 7 bases, with 17 bases spanning the gap. The CDR3 extends over 14 amino acids. CDR3 in amino acids: CASSSPGPPGEQYF. CDR3 sequence (DNA): TGTGCCAGCAGCTCACCTGGACCCCCCGGAGAGCAGTACTTC. The complete variable domain, with remaining parts taken from reference TRBV5-6 and TRBJ2-7, reads DAGVTQSPTHLIKTRGQQVTLRCSPKSGHDTVSWYQQALGQGPQFIFQYYEEEERQRGNFPDRFSGHQFPNYSSELNVNALLLGDSALYLCASSSPGPPGEQYFGPGTRLTVT.

This chain joins TRBV7-9 and TRBJ1-2, with 8 bases lining up with TRBD1. The CDR3 contains 16 residues. The V segment lost 9 bases and the J segment 4 bases; nucleotides outside the gene matches: 16. The germline CDR1 and CDR2 sequences are SEHNR and FQNEAQ (reference sequence). The CDR3 DNA is TGTGCCAGTCAACAGCTCGGGACAGGTCGGAGCTATGGCTACACCTTC. This codes for CASQQLGTGRSYGYTF.

The chain couples TRBV5-6 to TRBJ2-1; 8 nucleotides line up with TRBD2. This CDR3 has 17 amino acids. V lost 3 bases, J lost 4 bases, and 12 bases stayed unmatched. The germline CDR1 and CDR2 sequences are SGHDT and YYEEEE. The DNA for the CDR3 is TGTGCCAGCAGCTCATATCGGAGCGGGAGCAAGTACAATGAGCAGTTCTTC. It is translated as CASSSYRSGSKYNEQFF.

The chain is built from TRBV4-2 and TRBJ2-1, with TRBD1 as a possible D gene (5 bases). Germline V gene data show CDR1 as LGHNA and CDR2 as YNFKEQ. Trimming took 7 bases from V and 4 from J, leaving 8 bases between them. The length of the CDR3 is 12 residues. The CDR3 DNA reads TGTGCCAGCAACGACAGATACAATGAGCAGTTCTTC. Translating gives CASNDRYNEQFF.